These 8 T cell receptor beta chains were all obtained from the same sample, sequenced in a study of cytomegalovirus exposure and HLA in healthy donors. It was with 60 Vbeta and 13 Jbeta primers that the PCR ran. The method was immunoSEQ multiplex PCR; TCRdb's version includes in-frame clones alone and lacks a portion of them. Of under 200,000 clones in the sample, about 81% are singletons; the top ten hold 0.96%. Material: PBMCs. These receptors were collected from a girl aged 2 to 9 in good health and CMV-seropositive.

This clone was seen a single time. The same CDR3 also results from other DNA sequences found in this sample. The chain combines TRBV5-3 with TRBJ2-2; TRBD2 agrees at 10 bases. TRBV5-3 is filed as an ORF, its function uncertain. The CDR3 runs 17 residues. V was pared by 4 bases and J by 1 base, with 7 bases of the junction left unmatched. CDR3 amino acids: CARSGRTSGMNTGELFF. CDR3 bases: TGTGCCAGAAGCGGTCGGACTAGCGGAATGAACACCGGGGAGCTGTTTTTT.

This chain uses TRBV29-1 with TRBJ1-2; weak D call: TRBD1 (5 bases). Looked up from germline, CDR1 is SQVTM and CDR2 is ANQGSEA. Trimming removed 0 bases at V and 0 bases at J, with 14 bases between. The CDR3 spans 16 residues. This CDR3 is CSVEDLGGSPNYGYTF. Written as DNA, the CDR3 is TGCAGCGTTGAAGATCTTGGGGGGTCCCCTAACTATGGCTACACCTTC. Full variable domain (outside the CDR3, taken from reference TRBV29-1 and TRBJ1-2): SAVISQKPSRDICQRGTSLTIQCQVDSQVTMMFWYRQQPGQSLTLIATANQGSEATYESGFVIDKFPISRPNLTFSTLTVSNMSPEDSSIYLCSVEDLGGSPNYGYTFGSGTRLTVV.

The V and J genes are TRBV6-5 and TRBJ2-5; 10 bases fit TRBD2. Germline V CDR1 and CDR2: MNHEY, SVGAGI. The ends lost 0 bases at V and 9 bases at J; junction bases unmatched: 10. The CDR3 contains 16 residues. CDR3 amino acids: CASSYSTLAGPRAQYF. The CDR3, as DNA: TGTGCCAGCAGTTACTCGACACTAGCGGGGCCTCGGGCCCAGTACTTC.

This chain connects TRBV5-6 to TRBJ1-1, with D possibly matching TRBD1 (5 bases). The CDR3 loop spans 17 amino acids. V gave up 2 bases and J gave up 6 bases, with 23 bases separating them. Germline-derived CDR1 and CDR2 are SGHDT and YYEEEE. The CDR3 protein is CASSFPNGFGRDPEAFF. The CDR3 DNA reads TGTGCCAGCAGCTTTCCCAACGGATTCGGGCGGGACCCTGAAGCTTTCTTT.

This chain uses TRBV30 with TRBJ2-2; possible D gene TRBD2, 6 bases. This CDR3 has 14 amino acids. Per germline, CDR1 GTSNPN and CDR2 SVGIG (reference sequence). V lost 5 bases, J lost 2 bases, and 12 bases lay in between. The CDR3 coding sequence is TGTGCCTGGTGGGACTTCCAAAACACCGGGGAGCTGTTTTTT. Translated, it gives CAWWDFQNTGELFF.

This chain's CDR3 is CASSLLSFGNGYTF. The CDR3 DNA sequence: TGTGCCAGCAGCTTACTAAGTTTCGGGAATGGCTACACCTTC. This sequence joins TRBV7-8 and TRBJ1-2; D gene ambiguous. This CDR3 has 14 residues. V was cut by 2 bases and J by 6 bases, with 13 bases left in between. Germline CDR1 reads SGHVS; CDR2 reads FQNEAQ.

J is TRBJ2-5 and V is TRBV7-9; possible D gene TRBD1, 5 bases. The last part of the DNA fits TRBJ2-7 better; the J call may be wrong. CDR1 SEHNR and CDR2 FQNEAQ come from the germline V gene (reference sequence). There are 15 residues in the CDR3. The CDR3 spells CASSLDGQGRYEQYF. The CDR3 nucleotides read TGTGCCAGCAGCTTAGATGGCCAGGGAAGGTACGAGCAGTACTTC.

This chain uses TRBV30 with TRBJ1-2; 10 positions match TRBD1. V gave up 2 bases and J gave up 5 bases; unmatched junction bases: 5. The CDR3 contains 14 residues. The V gene's germline CDR1 is GTSNPN and CDR2 SVGIG (reference sequence). The CDR3 nucleotides read TGTGCCTGGAGTAGACAGGGGGCCGGTTATGGCTACACCTTC. Its protein product is CAWSRQGAGYGYTF.